This T cell receptor (beta chain) was documented in a study of cytotoxic CD8 clonotypes in ibrutinib-treated CLL. For the study at large: Response sampling came at median roughly 12 months of treatment, ranging about 6 to 36 months.

Sequencing used immunoSEQ multiplex PCR; TCRdb keeps in-frame clones, though not all of them. The sample carries hundreds of thousands of clones, around 70% recorded once. In this sample, this clone turned up once. V lost 6 bases and J lost 1, with 13 bases in between. The CDR3 runs to 15 residues. From germline, CDR1 is MDHEN and CDR2 SYDVKM. The receptor was isolated from a human donor with chronic lymphocytic leukemia. This chain links TRBV28 with TRBJ1-5; perhaps TRBD1 as D (6 bases). Sequenced material: PBMCs, taken after 24 months of ibrutinib treatment. For the CDR3, the DNA is TGTGCCAGCAGCCCAACAGGGCCCAGCAATCAGCCCCAGCATTTT. It translates to CASSPTGPSNQPQHF.